This T cell receptor beta chain was obtained from a study of CD8+CD57+ T cells in acquired aplastic anemia (dated by TCRdb to the late 2010s). Broadly, across the study: A mean of around 3 ug of DNA, ranging from roughly 0.19 to 27.4 ug, was extracted from sorted CD4+ and CD8+ cells. For healthy donor samples, the average read count was about 10.8 million for CD4+ cells and around 12 million for CD8+ cells. Broader findings and caveats from the paper: Twenty-nine CD8+ CDR3 sequences were shared between patients and controls but appeared highly expressed in patients and within their immunodominant clones. Patients and healthy controls showed no significant difference in CD8+ Simpson's diversity (P=0.060).

This clonotype was seen only a few times. Its binding antigen is unknown. The record has no base qualities; no much larger clone is one base away. TCR repertoires of sorted CD4+ and CD8+ blood T cells from severe aplastic anemia patients and healthy subjects were deep-sequenced in the study. Ficoll-Paque density gradient centrifugation was used to isolate peripheral blood mononuclear cells. Before DNA extraction, CD4+ and CD8+ T cells were sorted by FACS or by magnetic beads. Genomic DNA was used as template for profiling of TCR beta VDJ combinations and CDR3 sequences. An Illumina HiSeq 2000 was used for TCR repertoire sequencing. Per the original workflow: TRBV/TRBJ rearrangement plots, CDR3 size and DJ length profiles, and Simpson's diversity index were used to evaluate the repertoires. The immunodominant clone was defined as the most abundant DNA sequence in deep sequencing data. CDR3 amino acid sequences were checked for sharing between subjects and were compared against published repertoires and the VDJdb database. The public sequencing data were trimmed at Q25 with fastp and processed into clonotypes with MiXCR by TCRdb, which kept only in-frame beta chains. Rows with one shared CDR3 protein collapse into an entry with the most common genes and DNA. In this record, the V and J calls reflect TCRdb's handling and not the investigators' own analysis. This sample has some 200,000 distinct CDR3 sequences in its table, and approximately 60% of those were observed once. The top ten constitute 29% of the sample.

V gives up 0 bases and J gives up 3 bases, and the segment between their germline ends measures 9 bases. The germline V gene gives CDR1 as SQVTM and CDR2 as ANQGSEA. Including cysteine and phenylalanine, the CDR3 has 13 amino acids. Kept here is only the CDR3 DNA, which spans 39 bases and is read in frame from base 1. The sequence derives from a human donor in good health. The sample consisted of sorted CD4+, CD8+, or CD8+CD57+ T cells (not recorded which) from PBMCs. Here the chain combines TRBV29-1 and TRBJ2-7, with the D gene too uncertain to name. The sequenced DNA: TGCAGCGTTGAAGATGTTGGTCACTACGAGCAGTACTTC. This gives the protein CSVEDVGHYEQYF.